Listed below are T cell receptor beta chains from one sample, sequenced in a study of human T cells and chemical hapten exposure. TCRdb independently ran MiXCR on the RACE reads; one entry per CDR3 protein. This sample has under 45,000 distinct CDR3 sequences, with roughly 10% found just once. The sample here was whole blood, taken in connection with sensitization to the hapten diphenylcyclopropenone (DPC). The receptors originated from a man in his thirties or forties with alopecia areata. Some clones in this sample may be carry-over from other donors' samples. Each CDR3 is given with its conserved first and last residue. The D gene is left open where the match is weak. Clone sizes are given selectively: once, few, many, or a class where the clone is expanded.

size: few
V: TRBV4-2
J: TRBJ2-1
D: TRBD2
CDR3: CASSPHPGRSSYNEQFF
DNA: TGTGCCAGCAGCCCCCACCCCGGGAGGAGCTCCTACAATGAGCAGTTCTTC

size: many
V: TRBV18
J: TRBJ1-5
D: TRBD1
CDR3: CASSNRGTGSNQPQHF
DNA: TGTGCCAGCTCAAACCGTGGGACAGGTAGCAATCAGCCCCAGCATTTT

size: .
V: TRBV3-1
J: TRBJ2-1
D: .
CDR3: CASSQDKEMDGGSANEQFF
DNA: TGTGCCAGCAGCCAAGATAAGGAGATGGACGGGGGATCCGCCAATGAGCAGTTCTTC

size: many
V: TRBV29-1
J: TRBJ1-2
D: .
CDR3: CSVGMSANYGYTF
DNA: TGCAGCGTTGGAATGTCCGCTAACTATGGCTACACCTTC

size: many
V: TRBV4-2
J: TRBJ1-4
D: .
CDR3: CASSQEGPKIRVGREKLFF
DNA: TGTGCCAGCAGCCAAGAAGGGCCGAAAATCAGGGTGGGAAGGGAAAAACTGTTTTTT

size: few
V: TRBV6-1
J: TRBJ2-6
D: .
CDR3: CASSLGGPGANVLTF
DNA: TGTGCCAGCAGTTTAGGGGGGCCTGGGGCCAACGTCCTGACTTTC

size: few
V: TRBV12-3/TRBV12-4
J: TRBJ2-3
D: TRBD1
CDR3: CASSFNLGQGAGTDTQYF
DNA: TGTGCCAGCAGTTTTAACTTGGGACAGGGGGCCGGCACAGATACGCAGTATTTT

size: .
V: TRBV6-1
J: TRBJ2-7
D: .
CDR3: CATGGPGEQYF
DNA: TGTGCCACCGGGGGGCCCGGCGAGCAGTACTTC

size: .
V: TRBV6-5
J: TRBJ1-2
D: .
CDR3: CASSSLGYGYTF
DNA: TGTGCCAGCAGTAGTTTGGGGTATGGCTACACCTTC

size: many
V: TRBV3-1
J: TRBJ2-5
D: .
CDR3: CASSHEVETQYF
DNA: TGTGCCAGCAGCCATGAGGTTGAGACCCAGTACTTC

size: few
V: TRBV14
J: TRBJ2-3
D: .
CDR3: CASSRRYRAGDTQYF
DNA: TGTGCCAGCAGCCGAAGATACAGGGCTGGAGATACGCAGTATTTT

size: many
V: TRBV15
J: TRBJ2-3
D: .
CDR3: CATSLKAGIDTQYF
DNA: TGTGCCACCAGCCTCAAAGCCGGGATAGATACGCAGTATTTT